A single sample gave rise to the 2 T cell receptor beta chains below, sequenced in a study of T cell changes during pregnancy in multiple sclerosis (dated by TCRdb to about 2019). The library was obtained by the immunoSEQ multiplex PCR assay. TCRdb obtained this table from immuneACCESS and retained in-frame rearrangements with V and J assigned. These tables miss some clones; where compared with another copy, unresolved V genes account for less than half of the shortfall, and the remainder is unexplained. The sample table lists around 75,000 clones, 90% to 95% of them with a count of one. 0.11% to 0.15% of the sample is held by the ten biggest clonotypes. Sequenced material: CD4+ T cells from peripheral blood mononuclear cells, taken after pregnancy. Receptors were obtained from a female donor with multiple sclerosis, enrolled in a pregnancy study.

The table lists this clone with a count of one. The chain employs TRBV2 and TRBJ2-3; 9 bases are a match to TRBD2. The CDR3 extends over 16 amino acids. V dropped 3 bases and J dropped 5; count of bases not matched to a gene: 9. Per the germline V gene, CDR1 is SNHLY and CDR2 is FYNNEI. CDR3 DNA: TGTGCCAGCAGTGAGAGTAGCGGGAGTGGGGGAGATACGCAGTATTTT. This codes for CASSESSGSGGDTQYF.

V usage is TRBV19 and J usage is TRBJ2-2; D perhaps matches TRBD2 (6 bases). This CDR3 region has 16 residues. Germline-derived CDR1 and CDR2 are LNHDA and SQIVND (reference sequence). V gave up 6 bases and J gave up 3 bases, with 17 bases separating them. The DNA of the CDR3 is TGTGCCAGTAGAGATGTGGAGGGGACGTACACCGGGGAGCTGTTTTTT. This codes for CASRDVEGTYTGELFF. Full variable domain (rest looked up from reference TRBV19 and TRBJ2-2): DGGITQSPKYLFRKEGQNVTLSCEQNLNHDAMYWYRQDPGQGLRLIYYSQIVNDFQKGDIAEGYSVSREKKESFPLTVTSAQKNPTAFYLCASRDVEGTYTGELFFGEGSRLTVL.